This TCR beta chain came from a study of blood T cell repertoires in COVID-19. On the study more broadly: Sources were T cells, B-cell-depleted T cells, or PBMCs; the material itself was cDNA or gDNA.

Per the authors' pipeline: Amplification of reference gene primers provided the estimated nucleated cell counts. Only in-frame clones appear in the TCRdb table, and some are missing; sequencing was by immunoSEQ multiplex PCR. Clone size and the V and J calls come from that table; the DNA yielded D and trimming. This table holds 25,000 to 30,000 clones, 93% found once. The sequenced sample was peripheral blood. This TCR was recovered from a woman in her 70s with COVID-19, enrolled during active disease.

The CDR3: CASSSGTSGRGDTQYF. CDR3 DNA: TGCGCCAGCAGCTCGGGGACTAGCGGGAGAGGAGATACGCAGTATTTT. This chain uses TRBV5-1 with TRBJ2-3; 14 bases line up with TRBD2. Germline V gene data show CDR1 as SGHRS and CDR2 as YFSETQ. CDR3 length equals 16 residues. V shed 3 bases and J 5 bases; nucleotides not matched to a gene: 5. The full variable domain, in which reference TRBV5-1 and TRBJ2-3 provide the parts outside the CDR3, is KAGVTQTPRYLIKTRGQQVTLSCSPISGHRSVSWYQQTPGQGLQFLFEYFSETQRNKGNFPGRFSGRQFSNSRSEMNVSTLELGDSALYLCASSSGTSGRGDTQYFGPGTRLTVL.